This is a list of T cell receptor beta chains from one sample in a study of CD8+ T cells in alopecia areata. Clones were read by immunoSEQ multiplex PCR, and TCRdb kept only the in-frame ones, dropping some. The sample yields some 130,000 clones, approximately 49% seen once. This material consisted of CD8+ T cells sorted from blood, taken at week 0. All receptors come from a human donor with alopecia areata. Both conserved end residues are part of each CDR3. Fields, in order: V gene, D gene, J gene, clone size, CDR3 DNA, CDR3 protein. A D gene is named only where the DNA matches it firmly. A clone size is listed for some rows: how often the clone was seen (once, few, many), or a class if it is expanded.

v_gene: TRBV7-8; d_gene: -; j_gene: TRBJ1-2; abundance: -; CDR3nt: TGTGCCAGCAGCTTAGGTAGGGGCCTCCGGGGCTACACCTTC; CDR3aa: CASSLGRGLRGYTF
v_gene: TRBV4-3; d_gene: -; j_gene: TRBJ1-2; abundance: -; CDR3nt: TGCGCCAGCAGCCAAGATTTAGGCCCCCGCTATGGCTACACCTTC; CDR3aa: CASSQDLGPRYGYTF
v_gene: TRBV29-1; d_gene: -; j_gene: TRBJ2-1; abundance: -; CDR3nt: TGCAGCGTTCAACCCGAGGTGGGGGGCTCCCACAATGAGCAGTTCTTC; CDR3aa: CSVQPEVGGSHNEQFF
v_gene: TRBV27; d_gene: TRBD2; j_gene: TRBJ2-3; abundance: -; CDR3nt: TGTGCCAGCAGCGGGACTAGCGGCTTAAAGGCGGATACGCAGTATTTT; CDR3aa: CASSGTSGLKADTQYF
v_gene: TRBV11-2; d_gene: -; j_gene: TRBJ2-7; abundance: -; CDR3nt: TGTGCCAGCAGCTTAGTGGGAGACTACGAGCAGTACTTC; CDR3aa: CASSLVGDYEQYF
v_gene: TRBV7-2; d_gene: -; j_gene: TRBJ2-7; abundance: -; CDR3nt: TGTGCCAGCAGCTTAGCGGGCACTTCTTCCTACGAGCAGTACTTC; CDR3aa: CASSLAGTSSYEQYF
v_gene: TRBV10-3; d_gene: TRBD2; j_gene: TRBJ2-1; abundance: few; CDR3nt: TGTGCCATCAGTGAGTCGATTGGAGCGGGGTCCGGCAATGAGCAGTTCTTC; CDR3aa: CAISESIGAGSGNEQFF
v_gene: TRBV29-1; d_gene: TRBD1; j_gene: TRBJ1-1; abundance: few; CDR3nt: TGCAGCGTCGGACAGGGTGAAGCTTTCTTT; CDR3aa: CSVGQGEAFF
v_gene: TRBV10-3; d_gene: -; j_gene: TRBJ1-2; abundance: few; CDR3nt: TGTGCCATCTCGGCCCAAGGGAACTATGGCTACACCTTC; CDR3aa: CAISAQGNYGYTF
v_gene: TRBV29-1; d_gene: -; j_gene: TRBJ2-5; abundance: -; CDR3nt: TGCAGCGTCGATGACGACCAAGAGACCCAGTACTTC; CDR3aa: CSVDDDQETQYF
v_gene: TRBV7-9; d_gene: -; j_gene: TRBJ2-1; abundance: few; CDR3nt: TGTGCCAGCAGCTTAGTTGGTCAGCACTCCTACAATGAGCAGTTCTTC; CDR3aa: CASSLVGQHSYNEQFF
v_gene: TRBV29-1; d_gene: -; j_gene: TRBJ1-1; abundance: few; CDR3nt: TGCAGCGTTGAAGGGGGCCTGAACACTGAAGCTTTCTTT; CDR3aa: CSVEGGLNTEAFF
v_gene: TRBV13; d_gene: TRBD2; j_gene: TRBJ2-1; abundance: few; CDR3nt: TGTGCCAGCAGCCCCCGTGGTGGCGGGGGGGCCACAGATGAGCAGTTCTTC; CDR3aa: CASSPRGGGGATDEQFF
v_gene: TRBV5-6; d_gene: TRBD1; j_gene: TRBJ1-5; abundance: few; CDR3nt: TGTGCCAGCAGCTTGTGGACAGGGTGGAAGCAGCCCCAGCATTTT; CDR3aa: CASSLWTGWKQPQHF
v_gene: TRBV5-1; d_gene: -; j_gene: TRBJ2-2; abundance: once; CDR3nt: TGCGCCAGCAGCTTGGGGACAACGAACACCGGGGAGCTGTTTTTT; CDR3aa: CASSLGTTNTGELFF
v_gene: TRBV12-5; d_gene: -; j_gene: TRBJ2-2; abundance: few; CDR3nt: TGTGCTAGTGGTTTGGACACAGGGAACACCGGGGAGCTGTTTTTT; CDR3aa: CASGLDTGNTGELFF
v_gene: TRBV30; d_gene: -; j_gene: TRBJ2-5; abundance: -; CDR3nt: TGTGCCTGGACCGTCGAGGAGACCCAGTACTTC; CDR3aa: CAWTVEETQYF
v_gene: TRBV6-1; d_gene: -; j_gene: TRBJ1-2; abundance: -; CDR3nt: TGTGCCAGCAGTGAGGTCCCGGATGGGGGCGAAGGCTACACCTTC; CDR3aa: CASSEVPDGGEGYTF
v_gene: TRBV5-6; d_gene: -; j_gene: TRBJ1-1; abundance: -; CDR3nt: TGTGCCAGCAGCTTGTTTCTTGCGGGGATTAACACTGAAGCTTTCTTT; CDR3aa: CASSLFLAGINTEAFF
v_gene: TRBV7-9; d_gene: -; j_gene: TRBJ2-7; abundance: -; CDR3nt: TGTGCCAGCAGCCAACAGGGAGTTGACGAGCAGTACTTC; CDR3aa: CASSQQGVDEQYF
v_gene: TRBV29-1; d_gene: -; j_gene: TRBJ1-5; abundance: few; CDR3nt: TGCAGCGTTGAAGGGGGCGCGGATCAGCCCCAGCATTTT; CDR3aa: CSVEGGADQPQHF
v_gene: TRBV6-4; d_gene: TRBD2; j_gene: TRBJ2-1; abundance: many; CDR3nt: TGTGCCAGCAGTGACTCTAGCGGGGGAGTCAATGAGCAGTTCTTC; CDR3aa: CASSDSSGGVNEQFF
v_gene: TRBV7-9; d_gene: -; j_gene: TRBJ1-4; abundance: few; CDR3nt: TGTGCCAGCAGCTTATACGAGGGGGGAGATGAAAAACTGTTTTTT; CDR3aa: CASSLYEGGDEKLFF
v_gene: TRBV5-1; d_gene: -; j_gene: TRBJ2-2; abundance: once; CDR3nt: TGCGCCAGCAGCTTGGTTCTGACGAACACCGGGGAGCTGTTTTTT; CDR3aa: CASSLVLTNTGELFF
v_gene: TRBV13; d_gene: TRBD1; j_gene: TRBJ2-1; abundance: -; CDR3nt: TGTGCCAGCAGCTTAGTGGGGACAGGTCACAATGAGCAGTTCTTC; CDR3aa: CASSLVGTGHNEQFF
v_gene: TRBV29-1; d_gene: -; j_gene: TRBJ1-2; abundance: -; CDR3nt: TGCAGCGTGGAGGGGTTAAGCTATGGCTACACCTTC; CDR3aa: CSVEGLSYGYTF
v_gene: TRBV15; d_gene: -; j_gene: TRBJ2-1; abundance: -; CDR3nt: TGTGCCACCAGCTCCCCCCTAAGCAATGAGCAGTTCTTC; CDR3aa: CATSSPLSNEQFF
v_gene: TRBV30; d_gene: -; j_gene: TRBJ1-5; abundance: -; CDR3nt: TGTGCCTGGAGTGTCCCCAGTCCCTATAGCAATCAGCCCCAGCATTTT; CDR3aa: CAWSVPSPYSNQPQHF
v_gene: TRBV29-1; d_gene: TRBD1; j_gene: TRBJ1-1; abundance: -; CDR3nt: TGCAGCACTAAAGGGGGGGCAGGGGGCAAAACCGATCCTGAAGCTTTCTTT; CDR3aa: CSTKGGAGGKTDPEAFF
v_gene: TRBV5-6; d_gene: -; j_gene: TRBJ2-7; abundance: -; CDR3nt: TGTGCCAGCAGCTTGGGGAACTCCTACGAGCAGTACTTC; CDR3aa: CASSLGNSYEQYF
v_gene: TRBV7-6; d_gene: -; j_gene: TRBJ2-5; abundance: -; CDR3nt: TGTGCCAGCAGCTTTATGGTTCAAGAGACCCAGTACTTC; CDR3aa: CASSFMVQETQYF
v_gene: TRBV5-1; d_gene: TRBD2; j_gene: TRBJ2-1; abundance: -; CDR3nt: TGCGCCAGCAGCTTGGGTTATGCTAGCGGGAACAATGAGCAGTTCTTC; CDR3aa: CASSLGYASGNNEQFF
v_gene: TRBV27; d_gene: -; j_gene: TRBJ1-2; abundance: once; CDR3nt: TGTGCCAGCAGTTTATCCCCCGGGGGGTTTTACGATGGCTACACCTTC; CDR3aa: CASSLSPGGFYDGYTF
v_gene: TRBV4-3; d_gene: -; j_gene: TRBJ2-2; abundance: -; CDR3nt: TGCGCCAGCAGCCTAACCAGGGGAACCGGGGAGCTGTTTTTT; CDR3aa: CASSLTRGTGELFF
v_gene: TRBV10-3; d_gene: -; j_gene: TRBJ2-5; abundance: -; CDR3nt: TGTGCCATCAGTGACCCTGGTTCGGGGTTTGAAGGAGAGACCCAGTACTTC; CDR3aa: CAISDPGSGFEGETQYF
v_gene: TRBV4-2; d_gene: TRBD1; j_gene: TRBJ2-7; abundance: -; CDR3nt: TGTGCCAGCAGCCCAGGGACAGGGGACTACGAGCAGTACTTC; CDR3aa: CASSPGTGDYEQYF
v_gene: TRBV2; d_gene: TRBD1; j_gene: TRBJ2-1; abundance: -; CDR3nt: TGTGCCAGCAGCGACGTACAGGGGAATGAGCAGTTCTTC; CDR3aa: CASSDVQGNEQFF
v_gene: TRBV15; d_gene: -; j_gene: TRBJ1-1; abundance: -; CDR3nt: TGTGCCACCGGAAGCGTGGACACTGAAGCTTTCTTT; CDR3aa: CATGSVDTEAFF
v_gene: TRBV29-1; d_gene: -; j_gene: TRBJ1-4; abundance: -; CDR3nt: TGCAGCGCCGAAAATAATGAAAAACTGTTTTTT; CDR3aa: CSAENNEKLFF
v_gene: TRBV30; d_gene: TRBD2; j_gene: TRBJ2-7; abundance: once; CDR3nt: TGTGCCTGGAGATTGAGCGGGGCGCCTGACGAGCAGTACTTC; CDR3aa: CAWRLSGAPDEQYF
v_gene: TRBV25-1; d_gene: -; j_gene: TRBJ2-7; abundance: -; CDR3nt: TGTGCCAGCAGTGAATCAGGGAACTACGAGCAGTACTTC; CDR3aa: CASSESGNYEQYF
v_gene: TRBV27; d_gene: -; j_gene: TRBJ2-7; abundance: few; CDR3nt: TGTGCCAGCAGTTTAGGTCAGGGAACCTACGAGCAGTACTTC; CDR3aa: CASSLGQGTYEQYF
v_gene: TRBV11-2; d_gene: -; j_gene: TRBJ2-7; abundance: -; CDR3nt: TGTGCCAGCAGCTTAAACGCCTACGAGCAGTACTTC; CDR3aa: CASSLNAYEQYF
v_gene: TRBV5-1; d_gene: -; j_gene: TRBJ2-7; abundance: -; CDR3nt: TGCGCCAGCAGTCTGGAATGGGGGAGCTACGAGCAGTACTTC; CDR3aa: CASSLEWGSYEQYF
v_gene: TRBV4-3; d_gene: TRBD2; j_gene: TRBJ2-1; abundance: -; CDR3nt: TGCGCCAGCAGCCAAGATAGGGCGGGGGGGCCAAGAAATGAGCAGTTCTTC; CDR3aa: CASSQDRAGGPRNEQFF
v_gene: TRBV2; d_gene: -; j_gene: TRBJ1-6; abundance: -; CDR3nt: TGTGCCAGCAGCCCCCGGGCGTATAATTCACCCCTCCACTTT; CDR3aa: CASSPRAYNSPLHF
v_gene: TRBV13; d_gene: TRBD1; j_gene: TRBJ2-5; abundance: few; CDR3nt: TGTGCCAGCAGCCCCGAGGGGGCGGAGACCCAGTACTTC; CDR3aa: CASSPEGAETQYF
v_gene: TRBV5-1; d_gene: TRBD1; j_gene: TRBJ1-1; abundance: -; CDR3nt: TGCGCCAGCAGCATTAGACAGGGTAGGAACACTGAAGCTTTCTTT; CDR3aa: CASSIRQGRNTEAFF
v_gene: TRBV7-8; d_gene: -; j_gene: TRBJ1-6; abundance: few; CDR3nt: TGTGCCAGCAGCTTAGTTGGGCCCAATTCACCCCTCCACTTT; CDR3aa: CASSLVGPNSPLHF